This T cell receptor beta chain was recovered during a study of T cells in Graves' hyperthyroidism and ophthalmopathy. Study observations and caveats: Blood also contained most expanded thyroid clonotypes above 0.001.

A remark on this clonotype: Its antigen is currently unknown.

The authors took PBMCs from about 9.5 ml fresh peripheral blood. With V trimmed by 1 base and J by 1 base, 4 bases remained unmatched. Germline-derived CDR1 and CDR2 are SGHVS and FNYEAQ. The length of the CDR3 is 16 residues. Using RNA transcripts as the source, TCR beta CDR3 regions were amplified. HTBI primers were employed in a first-round RT-PCR of the TCR CDR3. Using its own MiXCR run on the multiplex PCR reads, TCRdb lists one record per CDR3 protein. The data hold about 530,000 distinct CDR3 sequences, with 15% to 20% observed a single time. The sequenced sample was blood. This TCR was sampled from a woman aged 18 to 35 with Graves' ophthalmopathy. The chain carries TRBV7-6 and TRBJ1-3; 7 positions match TRBD1. The CDR3 protein is CASSLEQGLSGNTIYF. For the CDR3, the DNA is TGTGCCAGCAGCTTAGAACAGGGGTTGTCTGGAAACACCATATATTTT.